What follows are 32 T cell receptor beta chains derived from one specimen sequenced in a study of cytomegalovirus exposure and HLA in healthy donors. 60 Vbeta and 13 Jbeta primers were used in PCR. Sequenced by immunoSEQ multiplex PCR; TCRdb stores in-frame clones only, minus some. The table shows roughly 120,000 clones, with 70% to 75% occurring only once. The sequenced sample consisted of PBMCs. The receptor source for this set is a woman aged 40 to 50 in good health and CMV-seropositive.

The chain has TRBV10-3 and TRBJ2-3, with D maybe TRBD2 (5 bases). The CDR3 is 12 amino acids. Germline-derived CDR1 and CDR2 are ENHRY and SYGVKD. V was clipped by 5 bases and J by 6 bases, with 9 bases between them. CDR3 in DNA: TGTGCCATCAGTTCCGGGAAGGATACGCAGTATTTT. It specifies CAISSGKDTQYF.

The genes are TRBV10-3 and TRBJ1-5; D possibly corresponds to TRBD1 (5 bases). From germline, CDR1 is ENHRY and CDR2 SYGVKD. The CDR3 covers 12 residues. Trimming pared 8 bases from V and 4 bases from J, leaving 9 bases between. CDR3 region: CAIGGGNQPQHF. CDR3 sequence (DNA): TGTGCCATCGGGGGGGGTAATCAGCCCCAGCATTTT.

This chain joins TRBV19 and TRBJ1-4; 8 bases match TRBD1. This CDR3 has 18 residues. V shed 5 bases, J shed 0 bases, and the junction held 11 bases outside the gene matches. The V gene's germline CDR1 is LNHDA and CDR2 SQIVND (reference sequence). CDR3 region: CASSFRTGWDATNEKLFF. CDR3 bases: TGTGCCAGTAGTTTCCGGACAGGGTGGGACGCAACTAATGAAAAACTGTTTTTT. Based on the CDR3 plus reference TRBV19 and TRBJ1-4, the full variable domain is DGGITQSPKYLFRKEGQNVTLSCEQNLNHDAMYWYRQDPGQGLRLIYYSQIVNDFQKGDIAEGYSVSREKKESFPLTVTSAQKNPTAFYLCASSFRTGWDATNEKLFFGSGTQLSVL.

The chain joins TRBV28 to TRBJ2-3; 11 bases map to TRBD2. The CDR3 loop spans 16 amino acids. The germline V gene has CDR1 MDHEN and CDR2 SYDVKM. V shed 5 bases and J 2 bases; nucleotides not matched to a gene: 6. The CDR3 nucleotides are TGTGCCAGCAGTGAGGGACTAGCGGACTTCACAGATACGCAGTATTTT. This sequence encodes CASSEGLADFTDTQYF.

Here the CDR3 reads CASFSSGTVYGYTF. The CDR3 DNA reads TGTGCCAGTTTTTCCTCCGGGACAGTTTATGGCTACACCTTC. The V and J genes are TRBV28 and TRBJ1-2; the match to TRBD1 covers 7 bases. This CDR3 comprises 14 residues. V lost 9 bases, J lost 5 bases, and 12 bases stayed unmatched. Germline values: CDR1 MDHEN, CDR2 SYDVKM.

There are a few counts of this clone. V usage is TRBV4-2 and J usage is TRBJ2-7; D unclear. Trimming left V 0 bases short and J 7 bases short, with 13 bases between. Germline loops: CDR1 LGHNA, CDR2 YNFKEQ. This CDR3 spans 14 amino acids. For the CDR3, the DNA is TGTGCCAGCAGCCAAGATTCGGGTTCCCGTGAGCAGTACTTC. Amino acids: CASSQDSGSREQYF.

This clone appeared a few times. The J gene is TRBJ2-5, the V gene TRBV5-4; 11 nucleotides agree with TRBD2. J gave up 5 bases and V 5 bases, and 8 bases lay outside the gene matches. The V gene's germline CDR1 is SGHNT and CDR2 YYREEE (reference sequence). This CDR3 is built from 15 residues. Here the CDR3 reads CASSLAGGPGETQYF. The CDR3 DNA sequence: TGTGCCAGCAGTTTAGCGGGGGGGCCTGGGGAGACCCAGTACTTC.

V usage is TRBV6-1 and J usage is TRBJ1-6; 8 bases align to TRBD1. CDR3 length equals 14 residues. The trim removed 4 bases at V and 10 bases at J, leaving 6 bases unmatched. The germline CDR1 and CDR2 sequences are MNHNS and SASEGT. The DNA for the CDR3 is TGTGCCAGCAGTGTTGACAGGGGTAGATCACCCCTCCACTTT. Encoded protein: CASSVDRGRSPLHF.

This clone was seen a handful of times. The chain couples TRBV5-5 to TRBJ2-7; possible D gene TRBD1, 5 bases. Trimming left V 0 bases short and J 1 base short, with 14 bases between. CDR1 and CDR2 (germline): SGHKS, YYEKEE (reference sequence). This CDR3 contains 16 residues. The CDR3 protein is CASSLAGQGNSYEQYF. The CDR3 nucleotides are TGTGCCAGCAGCTTGGCCGGGCAGGGAAATTCCTACGAGCAGTACTTC.

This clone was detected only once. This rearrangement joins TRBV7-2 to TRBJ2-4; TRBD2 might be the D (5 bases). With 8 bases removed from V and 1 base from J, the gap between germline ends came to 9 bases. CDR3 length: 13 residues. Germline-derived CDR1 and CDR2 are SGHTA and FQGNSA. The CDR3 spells CASGPGAKNIQYF. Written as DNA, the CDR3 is TGTGCCAGCGGCCCGGGGGCCAAAAACATTCAGTACTTC.

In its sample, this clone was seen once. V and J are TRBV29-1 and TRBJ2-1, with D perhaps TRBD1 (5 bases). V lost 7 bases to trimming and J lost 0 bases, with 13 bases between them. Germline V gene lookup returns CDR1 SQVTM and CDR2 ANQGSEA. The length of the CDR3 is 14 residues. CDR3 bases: TGCAGCGAACAGGCAGACAGCTCCTACAATGAGCAGTTCTTC. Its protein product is CSEQADSSYNEQFF.

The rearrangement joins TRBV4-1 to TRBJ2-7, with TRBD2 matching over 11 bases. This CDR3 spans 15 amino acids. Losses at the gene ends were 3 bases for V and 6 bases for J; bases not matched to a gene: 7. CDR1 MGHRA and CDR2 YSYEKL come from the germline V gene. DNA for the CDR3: TGCGCCAGCAGCCAGGCTAGCGGGGGGCTCGGCGAGCAGTACTTC. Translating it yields CASSQASGGLGEQYF.

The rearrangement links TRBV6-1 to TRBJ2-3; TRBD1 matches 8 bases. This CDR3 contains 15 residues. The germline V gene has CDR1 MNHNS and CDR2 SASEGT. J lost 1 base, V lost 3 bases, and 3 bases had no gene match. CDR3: CASSDAGGGTDTQYF. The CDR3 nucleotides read TGTGCCAGCAGTGACGCAGGGGGCGGCACAGATACGCAGTATTTT.

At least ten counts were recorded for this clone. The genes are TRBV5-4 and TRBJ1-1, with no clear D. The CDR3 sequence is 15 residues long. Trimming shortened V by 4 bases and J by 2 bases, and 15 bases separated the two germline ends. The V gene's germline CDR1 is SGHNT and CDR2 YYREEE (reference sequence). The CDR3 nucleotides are TGTGCCAGCAGCGACACAGTTTTTGATAACACTGAAGCTTTCTTT. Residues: CASSDTVFDNTEAFF.

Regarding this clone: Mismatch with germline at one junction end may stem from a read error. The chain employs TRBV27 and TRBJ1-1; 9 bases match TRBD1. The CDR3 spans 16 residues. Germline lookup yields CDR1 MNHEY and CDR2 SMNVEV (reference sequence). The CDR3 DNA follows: TGTGCCGGCAGTTTACGTGACAGGGGGATTAACACTGAAGCTTTCTTT. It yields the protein CAGSLRDRGINTEAFF.

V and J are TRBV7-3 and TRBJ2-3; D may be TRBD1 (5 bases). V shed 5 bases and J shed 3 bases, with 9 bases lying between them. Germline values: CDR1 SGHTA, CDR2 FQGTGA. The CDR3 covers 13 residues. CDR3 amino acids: CASSLRQTDTQYF. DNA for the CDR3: TGTGCCAGCAGCCTCAGACAGACAGATACGCAGTATTTT.

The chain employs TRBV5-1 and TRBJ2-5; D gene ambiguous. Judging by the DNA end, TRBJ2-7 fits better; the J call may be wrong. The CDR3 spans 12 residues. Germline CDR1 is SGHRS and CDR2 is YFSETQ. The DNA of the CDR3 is TGCGCCAGCAGCTTGAATCGCTACGAGCAGTACTTC. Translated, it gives CASSLNRYEQYF.

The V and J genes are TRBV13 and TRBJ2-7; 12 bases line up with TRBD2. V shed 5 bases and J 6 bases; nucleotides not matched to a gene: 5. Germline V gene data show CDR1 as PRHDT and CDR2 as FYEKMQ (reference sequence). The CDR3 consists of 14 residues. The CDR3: CASSASGRALEQYF. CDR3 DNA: TGTGCCAGCAGCGCTAGCGGGAGGGCCCTCGAGCAGTACTTC.

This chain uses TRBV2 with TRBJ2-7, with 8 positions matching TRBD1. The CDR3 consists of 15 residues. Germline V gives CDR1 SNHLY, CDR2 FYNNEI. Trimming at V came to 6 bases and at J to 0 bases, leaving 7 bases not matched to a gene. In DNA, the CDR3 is TGTGCCAGCAGGCAGGACAGGGAAAGCTCCTACGAGCAGTACTTC. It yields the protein CASRQDRESSYEQYF. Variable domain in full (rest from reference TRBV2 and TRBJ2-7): EPEVTQTPSHQVTQMGQEVILRCVPISNHLYFYWYRQILGQKVEFLVSFYNNEISEKSEIFDDQFSVERPDGSNFTLKIRSTKLEDSAMYFCASRQDRESSYEQYFGPGTRLTVT.

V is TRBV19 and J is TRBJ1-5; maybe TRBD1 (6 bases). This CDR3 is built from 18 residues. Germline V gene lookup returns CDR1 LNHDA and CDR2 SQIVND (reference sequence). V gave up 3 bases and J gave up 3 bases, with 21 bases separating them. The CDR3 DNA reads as TGTGCCAGTAGTATCGACAGGCCCCTCTCCCGGGACAATCAGCCCCAGCATTTT. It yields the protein CASSIDRPLSRDNQPQHF.

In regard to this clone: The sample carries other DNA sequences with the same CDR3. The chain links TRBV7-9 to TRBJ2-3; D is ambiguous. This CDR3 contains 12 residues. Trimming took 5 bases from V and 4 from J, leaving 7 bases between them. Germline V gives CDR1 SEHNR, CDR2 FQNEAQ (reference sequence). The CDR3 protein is CASSLSADTQYF. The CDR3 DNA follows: TGTGCCAGCAGCCTTTCCGCAGATACGCAGTATTTT.

CDR3 nucleotides: TGTGCCAGCTCACCGGACGGGGGGGGAAATGGCTACACCTTC. It translates to CASSPDGGGNGYTF. The V gene is TRBV18, the J gene TRBJ1-2, with D tentatively TRBD1 (5 bases). Germline values: CDR1 KGHSH, CDR2 LQKENI. The CDR3 has 14 amino acids. Trimming cost V 3 bases and J 6 bases, with 14 bases left between them.

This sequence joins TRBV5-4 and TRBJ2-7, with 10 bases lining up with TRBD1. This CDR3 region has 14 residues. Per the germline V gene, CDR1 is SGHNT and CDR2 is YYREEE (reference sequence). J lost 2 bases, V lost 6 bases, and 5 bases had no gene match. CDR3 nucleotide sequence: TGTGCCAGCAACAGAGGACAGGGGGCCTACGAGCAGTACTTC. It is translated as CASNRGQGAYEQYF.

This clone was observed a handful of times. The chain's CDR3 is CAIKGSWTGWSKDGYTF. CDR3 bases: TGTGCCATCAAAGGGTCTTGGACAGGGTGGTCGAAAGATGGCTACACCTTC. The chain couples TRBV10-3 to TRBJ1-2, with 8 nucleotides matching TRBD1. Germline V gene lookup returns CDR1 ENHRY and CDR2 SYGVKD. V lost 7 bases, J lost 6 bases, and 19 bases stayed unmatched. This CDR3 spans 17 amino acids.

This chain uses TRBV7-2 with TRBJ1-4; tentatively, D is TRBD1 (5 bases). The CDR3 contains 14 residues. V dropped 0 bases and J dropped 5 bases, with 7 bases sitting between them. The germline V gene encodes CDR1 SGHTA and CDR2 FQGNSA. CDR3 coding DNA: TGTGCCAGCAGCTTAGCGGGGCTCAATGAAAAACTGTTTTTT. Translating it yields CASSLAGLNEKLFF.

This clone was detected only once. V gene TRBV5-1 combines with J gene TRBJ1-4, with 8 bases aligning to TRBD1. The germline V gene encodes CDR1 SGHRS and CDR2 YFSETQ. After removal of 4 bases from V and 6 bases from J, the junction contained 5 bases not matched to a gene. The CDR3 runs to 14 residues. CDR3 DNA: TGCGCCAGCAGCGCGGACAGGGTGGATGAAAAACTGTTTTTT. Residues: CASSADRVDEKLFF.

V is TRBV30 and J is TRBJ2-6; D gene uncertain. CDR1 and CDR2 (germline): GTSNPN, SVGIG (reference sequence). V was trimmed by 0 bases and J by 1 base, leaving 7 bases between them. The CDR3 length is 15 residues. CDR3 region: CAWSVLPSGANVLTF. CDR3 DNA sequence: TGTGCCTGGAGTGTACTTCCTTCTGGGGCCAACGTCCTGACTTTC.

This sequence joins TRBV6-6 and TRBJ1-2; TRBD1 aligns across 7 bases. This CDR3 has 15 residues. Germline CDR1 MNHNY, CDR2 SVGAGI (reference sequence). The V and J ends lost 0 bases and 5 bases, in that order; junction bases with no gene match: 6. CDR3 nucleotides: TGTGCCAGCAGTTACTCTGGGACAGCTCAATATGGCTACACCTTC. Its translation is CASSYSGTAQYGYTF.

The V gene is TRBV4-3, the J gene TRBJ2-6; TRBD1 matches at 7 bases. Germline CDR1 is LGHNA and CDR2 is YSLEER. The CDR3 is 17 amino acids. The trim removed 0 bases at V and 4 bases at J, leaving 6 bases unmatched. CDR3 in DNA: TGCGCCAGCAGCCAAGACTTAAGGGGGCACGGGGCCAACGTCCTGACTTTC. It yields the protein CASSQDLRGHGANVLTF.

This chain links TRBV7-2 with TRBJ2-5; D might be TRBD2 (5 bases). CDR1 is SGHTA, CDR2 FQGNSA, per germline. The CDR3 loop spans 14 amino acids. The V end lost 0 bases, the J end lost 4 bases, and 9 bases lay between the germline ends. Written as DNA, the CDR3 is TGTGCCAGCAGCTTAGCTGGACTGGGAGAGACCCAGTACTTC. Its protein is CASSLAGLGETQYF.

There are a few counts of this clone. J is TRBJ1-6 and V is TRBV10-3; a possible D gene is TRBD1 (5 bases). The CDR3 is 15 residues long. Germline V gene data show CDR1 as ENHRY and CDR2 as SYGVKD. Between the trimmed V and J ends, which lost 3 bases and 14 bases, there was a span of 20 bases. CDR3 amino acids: CAISDRDGGRGTLHF. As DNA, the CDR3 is TGTGCCATCAGTGACCGGGACGGAGGGCGGGGGACCCTCCACTTT.

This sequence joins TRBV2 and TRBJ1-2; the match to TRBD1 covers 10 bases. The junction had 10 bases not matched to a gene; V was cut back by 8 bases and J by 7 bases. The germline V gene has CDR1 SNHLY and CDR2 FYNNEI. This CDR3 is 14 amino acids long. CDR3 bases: TGTGCCAGCGTTCCCGGGACAGGGGTGTGTGGCTACACCTTC. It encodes CASVPGTGVCGYTF. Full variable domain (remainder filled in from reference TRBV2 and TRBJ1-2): EPEVTQTPSHQVTQMGQEVILRCVPISNHLYFYWYRQILGQKVEFLVSFYNNEISEKSEIFDDQFSVERPDGSNFTLKIRSTKLEDSAMYFCASVPGTGVCGYTFGSGTRLTVV.